This TCR beta chain derives from a study of cytomegalovirus exposure and HLA in healthy donors. Donors came from a validation cohort of over a hundred subjects, distinct from the first 666-subject cohort. Findings of the study overall: TCR beta chains numbering more than 150 were designated cytomegalovirus-associated. Subsequent analysis showed first-cohort TCR clusters tending to co-occur in around 110 validation repertoires. TCR sequences were mostly rare, though some public TCRs occurred in many donors.

V dropped 1 base and J dropped 1 base, with 17 bases sitting between them. CDR3 length equals 17 residues. Germline V CDR1 and CDR2: SGHRS, YFSETQ. This clone was recorded once. Its specificity is not known. TCRdb's copy holds only in-frame clones and misses some; the assay was immunoSEQ multiplex PCR. The sample gives some 86,000 clones, 80% to 95% of which show up once; 3% to 4.5% is in the top ten. The V call is TRBV5-1, the J call TRBJ2-5; D is possibly TRBD1 (5 bases). The TCR originated in a woman aged 30 to 39 in good health and CMV-seronegative. Sequencing input: PBMCs. CDR3 bases: TGCGCCAGCAGCTTGCTCCCACGACAGCCTGGCCAAGAGACCCAGTACTTC. Residues: CASSLLPRQPGQETQYF.